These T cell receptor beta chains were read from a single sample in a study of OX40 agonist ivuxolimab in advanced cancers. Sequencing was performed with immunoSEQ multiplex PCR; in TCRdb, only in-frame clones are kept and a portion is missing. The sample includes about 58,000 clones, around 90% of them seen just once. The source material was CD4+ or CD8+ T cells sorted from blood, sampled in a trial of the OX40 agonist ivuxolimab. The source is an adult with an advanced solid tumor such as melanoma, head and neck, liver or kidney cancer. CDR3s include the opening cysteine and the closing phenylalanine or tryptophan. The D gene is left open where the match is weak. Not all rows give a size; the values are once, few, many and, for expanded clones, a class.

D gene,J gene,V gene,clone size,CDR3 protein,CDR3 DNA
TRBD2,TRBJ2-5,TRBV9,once,CASSVRPSGTWYQETQYF,TGTGCCAGCAGCGTTAGGCCTAGCGGGACTTGGTACCAAGAGACCCAGTACTTC
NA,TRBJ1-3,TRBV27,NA,CASSSGVGNTIYF,TGTGCCAGCAGTTCTGGGGTGGGAAACACCATATATTTT
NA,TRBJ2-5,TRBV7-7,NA,CASSLGSQETQYF,TGTGCTAGCAGCTTAGGGTCCCAAGAGACCCAGTACTTC
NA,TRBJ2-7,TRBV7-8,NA,CASRQGRDSYEQYF,TGTGCCAGCAGACAGGGCAGAGACTCCTACGAGCAGTACTTC
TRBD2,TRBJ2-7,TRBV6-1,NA,CASSEGWGGYEQYF,TGTGCCAGCAGTGAAGGGTGGGGGGGCTACGAGCAGTACTTC
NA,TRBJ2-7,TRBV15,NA,CATSRDYASGHQYF,TGTGCCACCAGCAGAGATTATGCATCAGGACACCAGTACTTC
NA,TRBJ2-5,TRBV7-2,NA,CASSLGWGQETQYF,TGTGCCAGCAGCTTAGGCTGGGGGCAGGAGACCCAGTACTTC
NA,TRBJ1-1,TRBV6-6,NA,CASSYLDQGNTEAFF,TGTGCCAGCAGTTACTTGGATCAGGGGAACACTGAAGCTTTCTTT
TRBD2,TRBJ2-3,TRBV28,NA,CASSEGLASQTDTQYF,TGTGCCAGCAGCGAGGGACTAGCGAGCCAGACAGATACGCAGTATTTT
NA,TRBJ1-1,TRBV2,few,CASSLLKEAFF,TGTGCCAGCAGCCTATTAAAGGAAGCTTTCTTT
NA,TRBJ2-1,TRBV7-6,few,CASSVMMGSDEQFF,TGTGCCAGCAGCGTAATGATGGGCTCGGATGAGCAGTTCTTC
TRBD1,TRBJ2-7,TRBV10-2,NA,CASRTGTGASYEQYF,TGCGCCAGCAGAACCGGGACAGGAGCATCCTACGAGCAGTACTTC
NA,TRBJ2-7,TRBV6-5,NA,CASSMRDRQYF,TGTGCCAGCAGTATGCGGGATCGGCAGTACTTC
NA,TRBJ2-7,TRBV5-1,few,CASSLLADSYEQYF,TGCGCCAGCAGCTTGTTAGCGGACTCCTACGAGCAGTACTTC
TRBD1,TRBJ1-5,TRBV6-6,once,CASSPGTGLNQPQHF,TGTGCCAGCAGTCCCGGGACAGGTCTAAATCAGCCCCAGCATTTT
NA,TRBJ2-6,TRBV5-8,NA,CASSLGSSGANVLTF,TGTGCCAGCAGCTTGGGCAGCTCTGGGGCCAACGTCCTGACTTTC
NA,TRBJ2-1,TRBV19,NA,CASSILLPLHEQFF,TGTGCCAGTAGTATTTTACTGCCTTTGCATGAGCAGTTCTTC
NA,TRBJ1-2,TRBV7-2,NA,CASSPGPNYGYTF,TGTGCCAGCAGCCCCGGGCCCAACTATGGCTACACCTTC
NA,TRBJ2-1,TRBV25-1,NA,CASTKTNSYNEQFF,TGTGCCAGCACAAAGACAAACTCCTACAATGAGCAGTTCTTC
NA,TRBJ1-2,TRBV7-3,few,CASSPGGLGGGYTF,TGTGCCAGCAGCCCCGGAGGGCTAGGTGGTGGCTACACCTTC
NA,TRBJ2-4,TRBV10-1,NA,CASNRVSKNIQYF,TGCGCCAGCAACAGGGTTTCCAAAAACATTCAGTACTTC
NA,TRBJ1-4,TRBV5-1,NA,CASSLLGRAGKYEKLFF,TGCGCCAGCAGCTTGTTGGGCAGGGCGGGGAAATATGAAAAACTGTTTTTT
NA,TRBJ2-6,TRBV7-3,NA,CASSLQVGANVLTF,TGTGCCAGCAGCTTACAGGTTGGGGCCAACGTCCTGACTTTC
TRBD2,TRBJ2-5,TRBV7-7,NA,CASSLGGLAGETQYF,TGTGCTAGCAGCTTAGGGGGACTAGCGGGAGAGACCCAGTACTTC
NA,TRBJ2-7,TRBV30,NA,CAWSVGGADEQYF,TGTGCCTGGAGTGTCGGCGGGGCGGACGAGCAGTACTTC
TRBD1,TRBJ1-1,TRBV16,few,CASSQTGGEMNTEAFF,TGTGCCAGCAGCCAAACAGGGGGCGAGATGAACACTGAAGCTTTCTTT
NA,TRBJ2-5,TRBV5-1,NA,CASSLGVAYMQETQYF,TGCGCCAGCAGCTTGGGGGTAGCGTATATGCAAGAGACCCAGTACTTC
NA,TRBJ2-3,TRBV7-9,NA,CASSPGPTADTQYF,TGTGCCAGCAGCCCGGGACCGACAGCAGATACGCAGTATTTT
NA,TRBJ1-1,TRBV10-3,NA,CAISESLGRKNTEAFF,TGTGCCATCAGTGAGTCACTCGGACGGAAGAACACTGAAGCTTTCTTT
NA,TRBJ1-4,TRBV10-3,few,CAISEYYWTVPNEKLFF,TGTGCCATCAGTGAGTATTACTGGACAGTACCTAATGAAAAACTGTTTTTT
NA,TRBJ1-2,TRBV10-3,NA,CAISVGGFYGYTF,TGTGCCATCAGTGTCGGGGGTTTCTATGGCTACACCTTC
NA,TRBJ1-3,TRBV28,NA,CASNKRGSSGNTIYF,TGTGCCAGCAACAAGAGGGGGAGCTCTGGAAACACCATATATTTT
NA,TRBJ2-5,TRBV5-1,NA,CASSLAGSVPQETQYF,TGCGCCAGCAGCCTCGCAGGGTCGGTCCCCCAAGAGACCCAGTACTTC
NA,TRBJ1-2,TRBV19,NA,CASSMMGDGTRLYGYTF,TGTGCCAGTAGTATGATGGGTGATGGGACACGGCTCTATGGCTACACCTTC
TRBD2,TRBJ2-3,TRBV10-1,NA,CASSDVPGGEDTQYF,TGCGCCAGCAGTGATGTCCCGGGGGGAGAGGATACGCAGTATTTT
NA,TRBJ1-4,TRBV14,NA,CASSQGGAEEKLFF,TGTGCCAGCAGCCAAGGGGGGGCGGAAGAAAAACTGTTTTTT
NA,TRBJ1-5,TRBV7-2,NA,CASSLVSGGQPQHF,TGTGCCAGCAGCTTAGTCTCGGGAGGACAGCCCCAGCATTTT
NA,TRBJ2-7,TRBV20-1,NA,CSATDLHEQYF,TGCAGTGCTACCGACTTGCACGAGCAGTACTTC
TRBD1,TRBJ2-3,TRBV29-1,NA,CSVTDRGSQYF,TGCAGCGTTACAGACAGGGGCTCACAGTATTTT
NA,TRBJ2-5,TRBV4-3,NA,CASSQADWETQYF,TGCGCCAGCAGCCAAGCAGATTGGGAGACCCAGTACTTC
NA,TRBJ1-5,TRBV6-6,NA,CASGSTESNQPQHF,TGTGCCAGCGGCTCTACGGAAAGCAATCAGCCCCAGCATTTT
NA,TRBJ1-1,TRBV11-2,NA,CASSPQLFRRAFF,TGTGCCAGCAGCCCACAACTGTTTCGAAGAGCTTTCTTT